A selection of T cell receptor beta chains follows, all from one sample in a study of blood T cell repertoires in COVID-19. Clones were sequenced by immunoSEQ multiplex PCR, and TCRdb holds only the in-frame ones, with some missing. The sample holds 90,000 or so clones, about 85% seen once. Sequencing was done on a sample of peripheral blood. The source is a human donor in a cohort sampled during active COVID-19. Both conserved end residues are part of each CDR3. Each record gives: clone size, D gene, J gene, V gene, CDR3 DNA, CDR3 protein. The D gene is left open where the match is weak. The size entry is marked missing in some rows and otherwise reads once, few, many or a size class.

>NA|NA|TRBJ2-2|TRBV14
TGTGCCAGCAGCCAAGATGAGCTAGCCGTCACCGGGCTGTTTTTT
CASSQDELAVTGLFF
>NA|TRBD2|TRBJ2-1|TRBV19
TGTGCCAGTAGCTCCTCCGGACTAGCGGAGGTTACCTACAATGAGCAGTTCTTC
CASSSSGLAEVTYNEQFF
>NA|NA|TRBJ2-1|TRBV5-1
TGCGCCAGCAGCTTATCAGGCTCCTACAATGAGCAGTTCTTC
CASSLSGSYNEQFF
>NA|NA|TRBJ2-2|TRBV10-3
TGTGCCATCAGCCCCGGGTCGTTCACCGGGGAGCTGTTTTTT
CAISPGSFTGELFF
>NA|NA|TRBJ1-2|TRBV19
TGTGCCAGTAAGCGTGAAGGGCAGTCGGGGGGCTACACCTTC
CASKREGQSGGYTF
>once|NA|TRBJ2-1|TRBV24-1
TGTGCCACCAGTGATTCTAGCGCGAGCTCCTACAATGAGCAGTTCTTC
CATSDSSASSYNEQFF
>NA|TRBD2|TRBJ2-2|TRBV20-1
TGCAGTGCCAGTGCGGGACTAGCGGGAGTAGAAAACACCGGGGAGCTGTTTTTT
CSASAGLAGVENTGELFF
>NA|TRBD2|TRBJ2-1|TRBV6-5
TGTGCCAGCAGTTCTAGCGGGGGGTATACTGAGCAGTTCTTC
CASSSSGGYTEQFF
>NA|NA|TRBJ1-2|TRBV2
TGTGCCAGCAATCCCCCGGTGGAGCTGGTGGGAGGGAGCTATGGCTACACCTTC
CASNPPVELVGGSYGYTF
>NA|TRBD1|TRBJ2-7|TRBV10-3
TGTGCCATCAGTGGCCGTTTTGTCGGACAGGAGTCCTTTATCGCCTCCTACGAGCAGTACTTC
CAISGRFVGQESFIASYEQYF
>NA|TRBD1|TRBJ2-7|TRBV19
TGTGCCAGTAGTATGGACAGGGGTAGGGGCGAGCAGTACTTC
CASSMDRGRGEQYF
>NA|NA|TRBJ1-4|TRBV29-1
TGCAGCGTTGTTCGGGAGCCAGATGAAAAACTGTTTTTT
CSVVREPDEKLFF
>NA|NA|TRBJ2-1|TRBV14
TGTGCCAGCAGCCAAGGTTGGTTGGGCGAGCAGTTCTTC
CASSQGWLGEQFF
>NA|NA|TRBJ2-7|TRBV28
TGTGCCAGCGCGCAGAACAGTTGGACCTACGAGCAGTACTTC
CASAQNSWTYEQYF
>NA|TRBD1|TRBJ2-2|TRBV5-4
TGTGCCAGCAGCTTGGCAGGGACAGGAGGAAGATTGGGGGAGCTGTTTTTT
CASSLAGTGGRLGELFF
>many|TRBD1|TRBJ1-2|TRBV27
TGTGCCAGCAGCCCGATTGACAGGGTCCATGGCTACACCTTC
CASSPIDRVHGYTF
>once|NA|TRBJ1-2|TRBV10-3
TGTGCCATCACCGCAGGGGATAACTATGGCTACACCTTC
CAITAGDNYGYTF
>NA|NA|TRBJ1-2|TRBV7-9
TGTGCCAGCAGCTTAGTTTCGGGGTACGGCTATGGCTACACCTTC
CASSLVSGYGYGYTF